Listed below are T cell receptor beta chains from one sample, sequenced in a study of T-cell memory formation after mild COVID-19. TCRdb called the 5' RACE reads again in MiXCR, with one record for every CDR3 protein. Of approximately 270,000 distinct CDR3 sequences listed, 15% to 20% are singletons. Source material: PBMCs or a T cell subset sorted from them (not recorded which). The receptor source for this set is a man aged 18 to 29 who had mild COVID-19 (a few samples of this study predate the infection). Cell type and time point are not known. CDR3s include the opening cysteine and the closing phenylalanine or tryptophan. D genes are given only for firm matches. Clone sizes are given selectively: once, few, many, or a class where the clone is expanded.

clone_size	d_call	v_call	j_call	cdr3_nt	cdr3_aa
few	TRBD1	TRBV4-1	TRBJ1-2	TGCGCCAGCAGCCAAGATGGGACAGGGGGATGGGGCTACACCTTC	CASSQDGTGGWGYTF
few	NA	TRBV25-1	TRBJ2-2	TGTGCCAGCAGTGGAAACAGGGACAACACCGGGGAGCTGTTTTTT	CASSGNRDNTGELFF
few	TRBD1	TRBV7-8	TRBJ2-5	TGTGCCAGCAGCCCCGACAGGGGAAAGACCCAGTACTTC	CASSPDRGKTQYF
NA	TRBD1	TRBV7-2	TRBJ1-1	TGTGCCAGCAGCCGGGACAGGGGCGGAGGGGCTTTCTTT	CASSRDRGGGAFF
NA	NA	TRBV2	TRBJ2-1	TGTGCCAGCAGTGGCACGGTGGACAATGAGCAGTTCTTC	CASSGTVDNEQFF
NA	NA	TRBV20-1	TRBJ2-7	TGCAGTGCTAGAGGACAGGTCCACGAGCAGTACTTC	CSARGQVHEQYF
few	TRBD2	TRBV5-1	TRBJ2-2	TGCGCCGGCCGGACGGGGGGAACCGGGGAGCTGTTTTTT	CAGRTGGTGELFF
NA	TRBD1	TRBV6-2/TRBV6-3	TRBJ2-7	TGTGCCAGCAGTACCAGACAGGGGGGTTCCTACGAGCAGTACTTC	CASSTRQGGSYEQYF
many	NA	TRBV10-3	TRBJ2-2	TGTGCCATCAGGCCCGGGGCAGGAAACACCGGGGAGCTGTTTTTT	CAIRPGAGNTGELFF
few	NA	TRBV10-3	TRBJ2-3	TGTGCCATCAGTGATGGCGGAGGCACAGATACGCAGTATTTT	CAISDGGGTDTQYF
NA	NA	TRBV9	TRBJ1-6	TGTGCCAGCAGCGTAGGTGAGAGGTATAATTCACCCCTCCACTTT	CASSVGERYNSPLHF
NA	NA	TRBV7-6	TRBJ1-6	TGTGCCAGCAGCTTAGGGGGGGGTAATTCACCCCTCCACTTT	CASSLGGGNSPLHF
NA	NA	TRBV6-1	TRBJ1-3	TGTGCCAGCAGTGAAGTTGTTGGAAACACCATATATTTT	CASSEVVGNTIYF
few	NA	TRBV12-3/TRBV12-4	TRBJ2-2	TGTGCCAGCACCCAATCGTGGGGGCTCGGGGAGCTGTTTTTT	CASTQSWGLGELFF
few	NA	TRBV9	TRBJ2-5	TGTGCCAGCAGCGTATCGGGAGTCCCCGGGGAGACCCAGTACTTC	CASSVSGVPGETQYF
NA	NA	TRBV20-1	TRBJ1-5	TGCAGTGCTGGATCACAGGGTCAGCACCAGCCCCAGCATTTT	CSAGSQGQHQPQHF
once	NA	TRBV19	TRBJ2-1	TGTGCCAGTAGTATATGGGACAACTCCTACAATGAGCAGTTCTTC	CASSIWDNSYNEQFF
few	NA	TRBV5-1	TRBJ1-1	TGCGCCAGCAGCTGGGACCCCGTGAACACTGAAGCTTTCTTT	CASSWDPVNTEAFF
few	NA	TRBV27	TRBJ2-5	TGTGCCAGCAGTTTCCGGGTCCAAGAGACCCAGTACTTC	CASSFRVQETQYF
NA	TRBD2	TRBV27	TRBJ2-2	TGTGCCAGCAGTTTTTCTAGCGGTCACACCGGGGAGCTGTTTTTT	CASSFSSGHTGELFF
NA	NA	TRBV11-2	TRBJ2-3	TGTGCCAGCAGCTTAGAGGGCGGGCAGTATTTT	CASSLEGGQYF
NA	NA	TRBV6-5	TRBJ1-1	TGTGCCAGCAGTTACCTTACGGGGCCACTGTTCTCTACTGAAGCTTTCTTT	CASSYLTGPLFSTEAFF
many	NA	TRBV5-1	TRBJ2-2	TGCGCCAGCAGCTCGCCCGCTGGGGAGCTGTTTTTT	CASSSPAGELFF
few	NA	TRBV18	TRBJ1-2	TGTGCCAGCTCCCCGGACAGTAGGGGCTACACCTTC	CASSPDSRGYTF
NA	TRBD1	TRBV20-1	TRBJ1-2	TGCAGTGCCCAGGGGGGAAACTATGGCTACACCTTC	CSAQGGNYGYTF
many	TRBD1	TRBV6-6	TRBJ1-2	TGTGCCATCTCCGTAGGGGGCGATGGCTACACCTTC	CAISVGGDGYTF
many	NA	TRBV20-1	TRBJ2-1	TGCAGTGCTAGAGATCAGGGACAAGCCTACAATGAGCAGTTCTTC	CSARDQGQAYNEQFF
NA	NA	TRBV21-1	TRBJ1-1	TGTGCCAGCAGCATAACCAGACGAGGAGCTTTCTTT	CASSITRRGAFF
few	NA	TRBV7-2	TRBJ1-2	TGTGCCAGCAGCGCCCGCCGTATGGGCTACACCTTC	CASSARRMGYTF
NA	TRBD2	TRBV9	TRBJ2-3	TGTGCCAGCAGCGTAGTGGGGACTAGCGGGGGGCCGGGCACAGATACGCAGTATTTT	CASSVVGTSGGPGTDTQYF